A single sample gave rise to the 20 T cell receptor beta chains below, sequenced in a study of blood T cell repertoires in COVID-19. Data came from immunoSEQ multiplex PCR; TCRdb stores just in-frame clones and leaves some out. There are 140,000 or so clones in the sample; approximately 82% occur only once, and about a tenth lies in the top ten. Sequencing was carried out using peripheral blood. Receptors were obtained from a man in his 60s with active or convalescent COVID-19.

V usage is TRBV5-6 and J usage is TRBJ2-1; weak D call: TRBD2 (5 bases). V lost 0 bases, J lost 12 bases, and 13 bases lay in between. CDR1 is SGHDT, CDR2 YYEEEE, per germline. The CDR3 runs to 13 residues. The CDR3 here is CASSLGPGGVQFF. In DNA, the CDR3 is TGTGCCAGCAGCTTGGGCCCTGGAGGTGTGCAGTTCTTC.

The J gene is TRBJ2-1, the V gene TRBV7-6; maybe TRBD2 (6 bases). Looked up from germline, CDR1 is SGHVS and CDR2 is FNYEAQ. V was trimmed by 3 bases and J by 4 bases, leaving 13 bases between them. The CDR3 loop spans 15 amino acids. The CDR3 here is CASSFEAGRYNEQFF. CDR3 nucleotides: TGTGCCAGCAGCTTTGAGGCGGGGAGATACAATGAGCAGTTCTTC.

The rearrangement joins TRBV5-6 to TRBJ1-1, with 7 bases that match TRBD1. The CDR3 has 15 residues. The germline gives CDR1 SGHDT, CDR2 YYEEEE. V shed 4 bases and J 3 bases; nucleotides not matched to a gene: 9. In nucleotides, the CDR3 is TGTGCCAGCAGCCGAGAAGGGGGCTTATACACTGAAGCTTTCTTT. Protein: CASSREGGLYTEAFF.

The chain uses TRBV19 and TRBJ1-1, with D perhaps TRBD1 (6 bases). Germline CDR1 LNHDA, CDR2 SQIVND (reference sequence). This CDR3 is 14 amino acids long. V was shortened by 8 bases and J by 2 bases, with 15 bases between the two germline ends. The CDR3 DNA follows: TGTGCCAGTTGTCTCCAGGGGTACAACACTGAAGCTTTCTTT. It encodes CASCLQGYNTEAFF.

The V gene is TRBV6-2 or TRBV6-3, the J gene TRBJ1-5, with D perhaps matching TRBD1 (5 bases). Looked up from germline, CDR1 is MNHEY and CDR2 is SVGEGT. The V end lost 4 bases, the J end lost 0 bases, and 16 bases lay between the germline ends. The CDR3 spans 17 residues. CDR3 DNA sequence: TGTGCCAGCAGTTTGGCGGTAGGGGCTAATAGCAATCAGCCCCAGCATTTT. Amino acids: CASSLAVGANSNQPQHF.

V usage is TRBV10-1 and J usage is TRBJ2-7; 7 nucleotides align to TRBD1. Germline CDR1 is WNHNN and CDR2 is SYGVQD (reference sequence). This CDR3 spans 14 amino acids. After removal of 10 bases from V and 2 bases from J, the junction contained 11 bases not matched to a gene. Here the CDR3 DNA reads TGCGCCAACCGCCTTGACAGGGCGACCTACGAGCAGTACGTC. Its protein product is CANRLDRATYEQYV.

This rearrangement joins TRBV18 to TRBJ1-1; D gene unclear. The CDR3 has 13 amino acids. The germline V gene has CDR1 KGHSH and CDR2 LQKENI. The V end was cut by 0 bases, the J end by 12 bases, with 14 bases between. In DNA form, the CDR3 reads TGTGCCAGCTCACCACCGTTGAGGGCGGTAACTTTCTTT. Its translation: CASSPPLRAVTFF.

DNA for the CDR3: TGTGCCAGCATCGAAGGACAGAACTTATTCTTCTATGGCTACACCTTC. Protein sequence: CASIEGQNLFFYGYTF. The genes are TRBV2 and TRBJ1-2, with D perhaps matching TRBD1 (6 bases). CDR3 length: 16 residues. The V gene's germline CDR1 is SNHLY and CDR2 FYNNEI. V lost 7 bases and J 4 bases, leaving 22 bases between the germline ends.

V is TRBV5-1 and J is TRBJ2-3; D is possibly TRBD2 (6 bases). CDR1 SGHRS and CDR2 YFSETQ come from the germline V gene. The CDR3 runs 13 residues. V dropped 4 bases and J dropped 3 bases, with 9 bases sitting between them. The CDR3 nucleotides read TGCGCCAGCAGCCGAGGACTAACAGATACGCAGTATTTT. Translated, it gives CASSRGLTDTQYF.

With regard to this clone: Sequence at one end of the junction differs from germline and may be a read error. The chain recombines TRBV10-1 with TRBJ2-5; TRBD2 aligns across 7 bases. The CDR3 is made up of 13 amino acids. Germline V gene lookup returns CDR1 WNHNN and CDR2 SYGVQD (reference sequence). CDR3 residues: CASSESKQGLQNF. CDR3 nucleotides: TGCGCCAGCAGTGAGTCGAAGCAGGGACTACAAAACTTC.

The V and J genes are TRBV5-1 and TRBJ2-7; 10 bases align to TRBD2. V shed 1 base, J shed 3 bases, and the junction held 4 bases outside the gene matches. Germline V gene lookup returns CDR1 SGHRS and CDR2 YFSETQ. This CDR3 comprises 15 residues. CDR3 nucleotide sequence: TGCGCCAGCAGCTTGTCTAGCGGGAGCCTCTACGAGCAGTACGTC. Protein product: CASSLSSGSLYEQYV.

The chain is built from TRBV10-2 and TRBJ2-1, with 12 positions matching TRBD2. In germline, CDR1 is WSHSY, CDR2 SAAADI. The V segment lost 7 bases and the J segment 4 bases; nucleotides outside the gene matches: 2. This CDR3 has 14 residues. The CDR3 coding sequence is TGCGCCAGCATGACTAGCGGGGGATACAATGAGCAGTTCTTC. It is translated as CASMTSGGYNEQFF.

This clone has only one observation. The rearrangement links TRBV19 to TRBJ1-2, with a weak D call TRBD1 (5 bases). V lost 6 bases and J 2 bases, leaving 16 bases between the germline ends. The CDR3 consists of 15 residues. Germline values: CDR1 LNHDA, CDR2 SQIVND (reference sequence). The CDR3 nucleotides read TGTGCCAGTAGGTCGGCGCTCGGGGGGAACTATGGCTACACCTTC. This gives the protein CASRSALGGNYGYTF.

The chain combines TRBV15 with TRBJ2-7; 9 nucleotides line up with TRBD1. V trimming: 0 bases; J trimming: 5 bases; junction bases outside the gene matches: 5. Per the germline V gene, CDR1 is LNHNV and CDR2 is YYDKDF (reference sequence). The CDR3 length is 15 residues. The CDR3 here is CATSRDYRGQNEQYF. CDR3 nucleotides: TGTGCCACCAGCAGAGATTACAGGGGGCAGAACGAGCAGTACTTC.

CDR3 DNA sequence: TGTGCCAGCAGCTTAGGGTCAGGGGGCTCACCCCTCCACTTT. Translation gives CASSLGSGGSPLHF. V and J are TRBV7-9 and TRBJ1-6, with 8 bases lining up with TRBD1. V lost 1 base, J lost 10 bases, and 3 bases stayed unmatched. This CDR3 contains 14 residues. Germline CDR1 is SEHNR and CDR2 is FQNEAQ (reference sequence).

The gene calls are TRBV6-1 and TRBJ1-5; D is unresolved. The CDR3 totals 17 residues. Trimming stripped 4 bases from V and 0 bases from J, with 16 bases between. CDR1 is MNHNS and CDR2 is SASEGT in the germline V gene. The CDR3 here is CASSVTQNSNSNQPQHF. In DNA, the CDR3 is TGTGCCAGCAGTGTGACACAGAACTCGAATAGCAATCAGCCCCAGCATTTT.

The V gene is TRBV9, the J gene TRBJ2-1, with 10 bases matching TRBD2. The germline CDR1 and CDR2 sequences are SGDLS and YYNGEE. V was clipped by 6 bases and J by 6 bases; unmatched bases: 12. There are 16 residues in the CDR3. CDR3 bases: TGTGCCAGCAACAACCTTAGGGGACTAGCGACCAATGAGCAGTTCTTC. Protein product: CASNNLRGLATNEQFF.

The CDR3 spells CASSLWSGGGETQYF. In DNA form, the CDR3 reads TGTGCCAGCAGCTTGTGGTCTGGCGGGGGGGAGACCCAGTACTTC. This chain joins TRBV5-6 and TRBJ2-5, with 8 bases fitting TRBD2. The ends lost 1 base at V and 5 bases at J; junction bases unmatched: 7. Germline-derived CDR1 and CDR2 are SGHDT and YYEEEE. The CDR3 is made up of 15 amino acids.

The chain combines TRBV30 with TRBJ1-4, with 7 nucleotides matching TRBD1. This CDR3 contains 14 residues. V shed 2 bases, J shed 7 bases, and the junction held 7 bases outside the gene matches. Looked up from germline, CDR1 is GTSNPN and CDR2 is SVGIG (reference sequence). CDR3 sequence (DNA): TGTGCCTGGAGTCGGGACAGACGGACTGAAAAACTGTTTTTT. Protein: CAWSRDRRTEKLFF.

This clone was counted a few times. The chain uses TRBV5-6 and TRBJ2-7, with D perhaps TRBD2 (6 bases). Germline V lookup: CDR1 SGHDT, CDR2 YYEEEE. The CDR3 covers 14 residues. V shed 0 bases and J shed 10 bases, with 17 bases lying between them. CDR3 nucleotides: TGTGCCAGCAGCTTGGAGGGACTTAGAGTGACTCAGTACTTC. This gives the protein CASSLEGLRVTQYF. Full variable domain (outside the CDR3, taken from reference TRBV5-6 and TRBJ2-7): DAGVTQSPTHLIKTRGQQVTLRCSPKSGHDTVSWYQQALGQGPQFIFQYYEEEERQRGNFPDRFSGHQFPNYSSELNVNALLLGDSALYLCASSLEGLRVTQYFGPGTRLTVT.